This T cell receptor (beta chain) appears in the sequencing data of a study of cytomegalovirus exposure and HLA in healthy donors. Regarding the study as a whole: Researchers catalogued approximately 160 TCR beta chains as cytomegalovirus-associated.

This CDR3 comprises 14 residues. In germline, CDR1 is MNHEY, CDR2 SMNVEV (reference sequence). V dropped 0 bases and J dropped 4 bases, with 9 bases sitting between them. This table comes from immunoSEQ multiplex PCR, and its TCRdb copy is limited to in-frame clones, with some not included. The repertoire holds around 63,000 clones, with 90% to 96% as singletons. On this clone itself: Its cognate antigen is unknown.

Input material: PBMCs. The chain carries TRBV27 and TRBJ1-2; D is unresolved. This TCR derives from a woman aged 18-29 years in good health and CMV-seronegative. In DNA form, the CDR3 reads TGTGCCAGCAGTTTATCCTTGGTCGGCTATGGCTACACCTTC. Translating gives CASSLSLVGYGYTF.